The sequence of this T cell receptor beta chain was determined in a study of CD8 T cells in ankylosing spondylitis (dated by TCRdb to the late 2010s). General notes on the study: The study set out to find disease-linked TCR variants by profiling T cell receptor beta repertoires in ankylosing spondylitis patients and healthy donors. The whole study cohort included about a hundred healthy donors and 25 ankylosing spondylitis patients. Samples of peripheral blood were taken, and for ankylosing spondylitis patients, synovial fluid was collected as well. On the study overall, not on this receptor specifically: A TCR beta motif of 8 or 9 highly homologous amino acid variants appeared characteristic of blood from ankylosing spondylitis patients. Some TCR beta motif variants had previously been reported in synovial fluid and blood of reactive arthritis patients, which suggested common disease-initiation mechanisms. In peripheral blood, the disease-linked clones were found at relatively low frequencies and had a CD8+ phenotype. The disease-linked clones were reported as significantly enriched in matched synovial fluid samples from ankylosing spondylitis patients.

This clonotype was observed at least ten times. It lacks a known antigen. No qualities accompany the bases; no much larger clone lies one base away. Trimming at the junction amounts to 2 bases on V and 4 bases on J, and the germline ends lie 11 bases apart. Taken from the germline V gene (reference sequence), the CDR1 and CDR2 loops are LGHDT and YNNKEL. The CDR3 measures 14 amino acids from cysteine to phenylalanine. Kept here is only the CDR3 DNA, which spans 42 bases and is read in frame from base 1. The instrument given in TCRdb is Illumina HiSeq 2500. Quantitative 5'-RACE with molecular barcodes was the method used to prepare the TCR beta libraries. From the authors' description of their analysis: Disease-linked TCR variants were identified with a new computational method built on a probabilistic model of VDJ rearrangement. The raw public reads went through TCRdb reprocessing: fastp at Q25, MiXCR clone calling, in-frame beta chains kept. One record per CDR3 amino acid sequence lists the most common genes and DNA. The V and J calls were determined by TCRdb, not by the authors. Recorded for this sample are 200,000 to 250,000 distinct CDR3 sequences; under 12% of them occurred a single time. The biggest ten clones account for roughly a fifth of the sample.

The receptor comes from a male donor with ankylosing spondylitis or in good health (not recorded which). The chain links TRBV3-1 with TRBJ1-1, with no confident D gene call. Specimen: blood, either unsorted or a sorted T cell fraction (not recorded which). CDR3 protein: CASSQPADGTEAFF. The DNA sequence reads TGTGCCAGCAGCCAACCTGCGGACGGCACTGAAGCTTTCTTT.